The 19 T cell receptor beta chains below were found in one sample sequenced in a study of blood T cell repertoires in COVID-19 (dated by TCRdb to between 2020 and 2021). The protocol used for the library was the immunoSEQ multiplex PCR assay. The table comes from immuneACCESS by way of TCRdb, which keeps in-frame sequences with V and J called. Part of the clones is missing from these tables; in studies checked, under half for an unresolved V gene and the rest for unknown reasons. In this sample the table shows around 250,000 clones, 84% of which occur a single time. About 4% of the sample rests with the top ten. The sample taken for sequencing was PBMCs or T cells enriched from blood (not recorded which). The receptor set was obtained from a young man with acute COVID-19.

This clone was recorded only once. This chain connects TRBV5-5 to TRBJ1-5, with D possibly being TRBD1 (5 bases). This CDR3 has 13 amino acids. The germline V gene encodes CDR1 SGHKS and CDR2 YYEKEE (reference sequence). V was cut by 5 bases and J by 5 bases, with 11 bases left in between. The chain's CDR3 is CASSIQGDQPQHF. The CDR3 bases are TGTGCCAGCAGTATTCAGGGTGATCAGCCCCAGCATTTT.

This clone was found a few times. The chain's CDR3 is CASSSRGSGRDKTQYF. CDR3 DNA: TGTGCCAGCAGCTCCCGGGGTAGCGGGAGGGATAAGACCCAGTACTTC. The chain joins TRBV11-3 to TRBJ2-5; 11 positions agree with TRBD2. V was clipped by 4 bases and J by 6 bases; unmatched bases: 10. This CDR3 is 16 amino acids long. Germline CDR1 SGHNT, CDR2 YENEEA.

The chain carries TRBV7-2 and TRBJ1-5, with D possibly being TRBD1 (6 bases). This CDR3 comprises 15 residues. Germline-derived CDR1 and CDR2 are SGHTA and FQGNSA. The germline V and J ends were trimmed by 6 bases and 2 bases, with 14 bases remaining between them. The CDR3 bases are TGTGCCAGCAGGCGCGACAGGAGTGGCAATCAGCCCCAGCATTTT. It specifies CASRRDRSGNQPQHF.

CDR3 region: CASSLGQGVLYNEQFF. The CDR3, as DNA: TGTGCCAGCAGCCTGGGACAGGGAGTTTTGTACAATGAGCAGTTCTTC. V gene TRBV5-6 combines with J gene TRBJ2-1; 9 bases agree with TRBD1. There are 16 residues in the CDR3. V lost 4 bases to trimming and J lost 4 bases; unmatched junction nucleotides: 9. CDR1 is SGHDT and CDR2 is YYEEEE in the germline V gene.

This clone appeared a single time. V gene TRBV7-6 combines with J gene TRBJ2-2; D ambiguous. The CDR3 totals 15 residues. Germline-derived CDR1 and CDR2 are SGHVS and FNYEAQ. V was clipped by 1 base and J by 4 bases, with 10 bases between them. The CDR3 loop is CASSLGPRSTGELFF. In DNA form, the CDR3 reads TGTGCCAGCAGCTTAGGGCCCCGCTCCACCGGGGAGCTGTTTTTT.

This clone was detected only a few times. This chain joins TRBV15 and TRBJ1-6, with D hard to call. Germline loops: CDR1 LNHNV, CDR2 YYDKDF (reference sequence). The CDR3 contains 16 residues. V dropped 6 bases and J dropped 0 bases, with 12 bases sitting between them. CDR3 in amino acids: CATSPRRSSYNSPLHF. The CDR3 region has the DNA TGTGCCACCAGTCCGAGGCGTAGCTCCTATAATTCACCCCTCCACTTT.

The chain combines TRBV7-2 with TRBJ1-5; 8 nucleotides line up with TRBD1. Losses at the gene ends were 3 bases for V and 3 bases for J; bases not matched to a gene: 4. Germline V lookup: CDR1 SGHTA, CDR2 FQGNSA. The CDR3 runs 15 residues. The CDR3 is CASSFDRGHNQPQHF. CDR3 bases: TGTGCCAGCAGCTTCGACAGGGGCCACAATCAGCCCCAGCATTTT.

This clone was seen more than once but under ten times. This sequence joins TRBV7-6 and TRBJ2-2, with 7 bases lining up with TRBD1. With V trimmed by 5 bases and J by 5 bases, 8 bases remained unmatched. Germline loops: CDR1 SGHVS, CDR2 FNYEAQ. This CDR3 has 15 amino acids. DNA of the CDR3: TGTGCCAGCAGCCCTCGACAGGGTTGGACCGGGGAGCTGTTTTTT. It translates to CASSPRQGWTGELFF.

The V gene is TRBV11-3, the J gene TRBJ2-6, with 11 nucleotides matching TRBD1. With 1 base clipped from V and 0 bases from J, the junction kept 2 bases outside the gene matches. CDR1 is SGHNT and CDR2 is YENEEA in the germline V gene. This CDR3 spans 18 amino acids. Written as DNA, the CDR3 is TGTGCCAGCAGCTTAGGGGGGACAGGGGGCTCTGGGGCCAACGTCCTGACTTTC. Its protein is CASSLGGTGGSGANVLTF.

This clone was observed a single time. V gene TRBV2 combines with J gene TRBJ2-7; TRBD1 matches 10 bases. Germline V gives CDR1 SNHLY, CDR2 FYNNEI. Germline trimming cut 6 bases from V and 2 bases from J; bases unmatched to any gene: 7. The CDR3 is 15 amino acids. CDR3 loop: CASRTGGMKAYEQYV. The DNA for the CDR3 is TGTGCCAGCAGGACAGGGGGCATGAAAGCCTACGAGCAGTACGTC.

The chain recombines TRBV4-1 with TRBJ2-3; 9 nucleotides align to TRBD2. Unmatched junction bases numbered 2, after V lost 1 base and J lost 0 bases. The CDR3 is 16 amino acids. Germline values: CDR1 MGHRA, CDR2 YSYEKL. For the CDR3, the DNA is TGCGCCAGCAGCCAAGGCGGGAGGGGGAGCACAGATACGCAGTATTTT. Translated: CASSQGGRGSTDTQYF.

The V call is TRBV7-9, the J call TRBJ2-1; 9 positions match TRBD2. The CDR3 extends over 15 amino acids. V was pared by 8 bases and J by 10 bases, with 15 bases of the junction left unmatched. The germline V gene has CDR1 SEHNR and CDR2 FQNEAQ (reference sequence). This chain's CDR3 is CASGLGAGGPGEQFF. In DNA, the CDR3 is TGTGCCAGCGGCCTAGGAGCGGGAGGCCCTGGGGAGCAGTTCTTC.

The chain links TRBV28 to TRBJ2-2, with TRBD1 as a possible D gene (6 bases). The germline V gene has CDR1 MDHEN and CDR2 SYDVKM. Trimming removed 5 bases at V and 4 bases at J, with 11 bases between. The CDR3 contains 14 residues. The CDR3 loop reads CASSGTLGTGELFF. CDR3 nucleotides: TGTGCCAGCAGTGGGACATTGGGCACCGGGGAGCTGTTTTTT. The full variable domain, completed using reference TRBV28 and TRBJ2-2, is DVKVTQSSRYLVKRTGEKVFLECVQDMDHENMFWYRQDPGLGLRLIYFSYDVKMKEKGDIPEGYSVSREKKERFSLILESASTNQTSMYLCASSGTLGTGELFFGEGSRLTVL.

The chain employs TRBV9 and TRBJ1-2; 7 bases are shared with TRBD1. J gave up 5 bases and V 3 bases, and 4 bases lay outside the gene matches. This CDR3 is 13 amino acids long. Germline V gives CDR1 SGDLS, CDR2 YYNGEE. This CDR3 reads CASSGIQGYGYTF. The CDR3 DNA follows: TGTGCCAGCAGCGGGATACAGGGGTATGGCTACACCTTC.

The chain combines TRBV19 with TRBJ2-3; TRBD2 matches at 7 bases. V lost 10 bases and J lost 1; bases outside the gene matches: 14. This CDR3 contains 16 residues. The V gene's germline CDR1 is LNHDA and CDR2 SQIVND (reference sequence). The CDR3 DNA reads TGTGCCACCCAACCCCTAGGACTAGTGGGCACAGATACGCAGTATTTT. This translates into CATQPLGLVGTDTQYF.

The chain couples TRBV28 to TRBJ2-5; 12 nucleotides align to TRBD2. From germline, CDR1 is MDHEN and CDR2 SYDVKM. The CDR3 runs to 15 residues. The trim removed 6 bases at V and 2 bases at J, leaving 4 bases unmatched. CDR3 sequence: CASRLLAGGQETQYF. The DNA for the CDR3 is TGTGCCAGCAGACTCCTAGCGGGGGGGCAAGAGACCCAGTACTTC.

The V gene is TRBV14, the J gene TRBJ1-2; the D is unclear. The ends were cut back, 1 base at V and 4 bases at J, with 7 bases in the middle. Germline V gene sequence: CDR1 SGHDN, CDR2 FVKESK. This CDR3 contains 13 residues. The CDR3 spells CASSQATSYGYTF. The DNA of the CDR3 is TGTGCCAGCAGCCAAGCCACCAGCTATGGCTACACCTTC.

The V and J genes are TRBV28 and TRBJ1-6, with a weak D call TRBD1 (5 bases). The CDR3 consists of 15 residues. Trimming took 1 base from V and 7 from J, leaving 11 bases between them. Germline values: CDR1 MDHEN, CDR2 SYDVKM. CDR3 bases: TGTGCCAGCAGTTTATTCGGGGGATTAAATTCACCCCTCCACTTT. It codes for CASSLFGGLNSPLHF.

This clone was counted a single time. The chain couples TRBV9 to TRBJ1-2; TRBD1 aligns across 7 bases. The CDR3 runs to 15 residues. Losses at the gene ends were 4 bases for V and 0 bases for J; bases not matched to a gene: 6. The germline CDR1 and CDR2 sequences are SGDLS and YYNGEE. The DNA of the CDR3 is TGTGCCAGCAGCCCGACCGGGACAGCTAACTATGGCTACACCTTC. It codes for CASSPTGTANYGYTF. Combining the CDR3 with reference TRBV9 and TRBJ1-2 gives the whole variable domain DSGVTQTPKHLITATGQRVTLRCSPRSGDLSVYWYQQSLDQGLQFLIQYYNGEERAKGNILERFSAQQFPDLHSELNLSSLELGDSALYFCASSPTGTANYGYTFGSGTRLTVV.